These 18 T cell receptor beta chains share one sample of origin, sequenced in a study of T-cell reconstitution after alpha-beta-depleted transplantation in children. The authors prepared the TCRbeta library with unique molecular identifiers. MiXCR, run by TCRdb on the PCR reads, gives a single entry per CDR3 protein. This sample has about 610,000 distinct CDR3 sequences, with about 10% found just once. Source: PBMCs from the stem cell graft donor, taken from the stem cell graft. The receptors originated from a human donor who donated a stem cell graft to a child with acute myeloid leukemia.

This clonotype was observed a handful of times. The rearrangement joins TRBV11-2 to TRBJ2-1; D not resolved. The V end lost 0 bases, the J end lost 5 bases, and 14 bases lay between the germline ends. The CDR3 covers 16 residues. Per germline, CDR1 SGHAT and CDR2 FQNNGV. CDR3 amino acids: CASSLDNSPLHNEQFF. CDR3 DNA sequence: TGTGCCAGCAGCTTAGATAACAGCCCACTACACAATGAGCAGTTCTTC. Filled out from reference TRBV11-2 and TRBJ2-1, the complete variable domain reads EAGVAQSPRYKIIEKRQSVAFWCNPISGHATLYWYQQILGQGPKLLIQFQNNGVVDDSQLPKDRFSAERLKGVDSTLKIQPAKLEDSAVYLCASSLDNSPLHNEQFFGPGTRLTVL.

This rearrangement joins TRBV4-2 to TRBJ1-4; D perhaps matches TRBD1 (5 bases). The CDR3 is 17 residues long. The germline gives CDR1 LGHNA, CDR2 YNFKEQ. V was cut by 1 base and J by 5 bases, with 17 bases left in between. CDR3 nucleotide sequence: TGTGCCAGCAGCCAAGCCCCGCGCGGGACGCTAAATGAAAAACTGTTTTTT. Encoded protein: CASSQAPRGTLNEKLFF.

V usage is TRBV7-2 and J usage is TRBJ1-1, with 7 bases matching TRBD1. V lost 4 bases to trimming and J lost 4 bases; unmatched junction nucleotides: 3. Per the germline V gene, CDR1 is SGHTA and CDR2 is FQGNSA. This CDR3 contains 13 residues. The CDR3 loop reads CASSSNRGTEAFF. The CDR3 DNA is TGTGCCAGCAGCTCTAACAGGGGCACTGAAGCTTTCTTT.

The chain joins TRBV6-7 to TRBJ1-5; no clear D. TRBV6-7 is flagged as an ORF with uncertain function. V lost 6 bases, J lost 3 bases, and 18 bases lay in between. This CDR3 region has 16 residues. This CDR3 is CASSPGLGMLNQPQHF. CDR3 in DNA: TGTGCCAGCAGCCCCGGATTGGGGATGCTCAATCAGCCCCAGCATTTT.

At least ten counts were recorded for this clonotype. The J gene is TRBJ2-1, the V gene TRBV18, with 8 nucleotides matching TRBD1. The trim removed 8 bases at V and 6 bases at J, leaving 9 bases unmatched. CDR3 length: 14 amino acids. CDR1 KGHSH and CDR2 LQKENI come from the germline V gene. This chain's CDR3 is CASLQGGPVNEQFF. CDR3 bases: TGTGCCAGCCTACAGGGGGGACCGGTCAATGAGCAGTTCTTC.

There are a few counts of this clonotype. V and J are TRBV5-1 and TRBJ2-5; D may be TRBD2 (6 bases). CDR3 size: 13 residues. V lost 4 bases, J lost 1 base, and 8 bases lay in between. Per germline, CDR1 SGHRS and CDR2 YFSETQ. The CDR3 protein is CASSGTPQETQYF. For the CDR3, the DNA is TGCGCCAGCAGCGGGACTCCCCAAGAGACCCAGTACTTC.

The table lists this clonotype with many counts. This chain connects TRBV20-1 to TRBJ1-1; D unclear. Germline-derived CDR1 and CDR2 are DFQATT and SNEGSKA (reference sequence). CDR3 length: 12 residues. The V end was cut by 6 bases, the J end by 0 bases, with 8 bases between. The chain's CDR3 is CSAKRMNTEAFF. CDR3 DNA sequence: TGCAGTGCAAAGAGAATGAACACTGAAGCTTTCTTT.

The chain carries TRBV20-1 and TRBJ1-1; TRBD1 aligns across 7 bases. V was clipped by 3 bases and J by 7 bases; unmatched bases: 5. The CDR3 covers 12 residues. Germline V CDR1 and CDR2: DFQATT, SNEGSKA (reference sequence). The CDR3 nucleotides are TGCAGTGCTAGTCGGGACAGCCTTGAAGCTTTCTTT. It translates to CSASRDSLEAFF.

This clonotype was counted many times. The chain is built from TRBV4-2 and TRBJ2-3, with TRBD2 matching over 12 bases. The junction had 10 bases not matched to a gene; V was cut back by 3 bases and J by 0 bases. The CDR3 sequence is 19 residues long. In germline, CDR1 is LGHNA, CDR2 YNFKEQ. DNA for the CDR3: TGTGCCAGCAGCCAGCCGGGACTAGCGGGCTCCTCTAGCACAGATACGCAGTATTTT. Its protein product is CASSQPGLAGSSSTDTQYF.

This sequence joins TRBV20-1 and TRBJ2-4; no clear D. Trimming took 3 bases from V and 0 from J, leaving 9 bases between them. Germline CDR1 and CDR2: DFQATT and SNEGSKA (reference sequence). The CDR3 is 14 amino acids. In DNA, the CDR3 is TGCAGTGCTAGGGTGATGCTAGCCAAAAACATTCAGTACTTC. It is translated as CSARVMLAKNIQYF.

This clonotype was seen many times. V is TRBV20-1 and J is TRBJ2-3; 10 nucleotides line up with TRBD2. The CDR3 sequence is 14 residues long. The V gene end was trimmed by 5 bases and the J gene end by 6 bases; junction bases not matched to a gene: 8. Germline V CDR1 and CDR2: DFQATT, SNEGSKA (reference sequence). The chain's CDR3 is CSAPQGSGGDTQYF. CDR3 bases: TGCAGTGCTCCCCAGGGTAGCGGGGGGGATACGCAGTATTTT.

On this clonotype itself: Mismatch with germline at one junction end may stem from a read error. J is TRBJ2-7 and V is TRBV7-4; perhaps TRBD1 as D (6 bases). The CDR3 is 13 residues long. CDR1 SGHVT and CDR2 SQSDAQ come from the germline V gene. The CDR3 region is CELSPGESYEQYF. CDR3 coding DNA: TGCGAACTGTCCCCAGGGGAGTCCTACGAGCAGTACTTC.

The V and J genes are TRBV29-1 and TRBJ2-5; TRBD2 matches 7 bases. CDR3 length: 12 residues. Germline V gene data show CDR1 as SQVTM and CDR2 as ANQGSEA. J gave up 5 bases and V 8 bases, and 8 bases lay outside the gene matches. CDR3 sequence: CSLQRGLETQYF. In nucleotides, the CDR3 is TGCAGCTTACAGCGGGGTTTGGAGACCCAGTACTTC.

The rearrangement uses TRBV3-1 and TRBJ2-1; possibly TRBD2 for D (5 bases). Deletions cut 0 bases from V and 9 bases from J, with 15 bases between. The length of the CDR3 is 15 residues. Germline V gene data show CDR1 as LGHDT and CDR2 as YNNKEL (reference sequence). CDR3 protein: CASSQDHAGKGEQFF. The CDR3 coding sequence is TGTGCCAGCAGCCAAGATCATGCCGGGAAGGGTGAGCAGTTCTTC.

The chain is built from TRBV29-1 and TRBJ2-5, with TRBD2 matching 10 bases. CDR3 size: 14 residues. Germline trimming cut 4 bases from V and 5 bases from J; bases unmatched to any gene: 7. CDR1 and CDR2 from the germline V gene are SQVTM and ANQGSEA. Here the CDR3 reads CSVGASGSSETQYF. The CDR3 bases are TGCAGCGTTGGGGCTAGCGGGAGTTCTGAGACCCAGTACTTC.

Here the CDR3 reads CASSPRGLDTQYF. The CDR3 bases are TGTGCCAGCAGTCCCCGGGGCCTAGATACGCAGTATTTT. V gene TRBV6-1 combines with J gene TRBJ2-3, with D perhaps matching TRBD1 or TRBD2 (5 bases each). The ends were cut back, 5 bases at V and 5 bases at J, with 11 bases in the middle. The CDR3 sequence is 13 residues long. The germline V gene has CDR1 MNHNS and CDR2 SASEGT.

In its sample, this clonotype was seen a few times. The rearrangement links TRBV2 to TRBJ2-7; D remains unclear. V dropped 6 bases and J dropped 1 base, with 7 bases sitting between them. This CDR3 is 12 amino acids long. Germline values: CDR1 SNHLY, CDR2 FYNNEI. As DNA, the CDR3 is TGTGCCAGCAGCGCAATATCCTACGAGCAGTACTTC. This translates into CASSAISYEQYF.

This clonotype has a handful of counts. V usage is TRBV5-1 and J usage is TRBJ2-1; 10 positions agree with TRBD1. The CDR3 length is 17 residues. V was pared by 4 bases and J by 2 bases, with 9 bases of the junction left unmatched. Germline CDR1 reads SGHRS; CDR2 reads YFSETQ. The CDR3 nucleotides are TGCGCCAGCAGCGGGGACAGGGGATTTAATACCTACAATGAGCAGTTCTTC. The encoded protein is CASSGDRGFNTYNEQFF.